This TCR beta chain was recorded in a study of early T cells in non-severe SARS-CoV-2 infection. As for the study in general: Sequencing of bulk RNA from unsorted whole blood was done, without chain pairing. Study-wide points: In VDJdb matching, anti-spike CD8 responses were favored while private and CD4 specificities went missing.

With 8 bases removed from V and 1 base from J, the gap between germline ends came to 12 bases. Germline loops: CDR1 DFQATT, CDR2 SNEGSKA (reference sequence). The CDR3 spans 12 residues. Each CDR3 protein is one row after TCRdb ran MiXCR on the 5' RACE reads. The table records about 130,000 distinct CDR3 sequences, 14% to 15% of them present only once. As to this clonotype: What it binds is unknown.

The chain carries TRBV20-1 and TRBJ2-7; the D gene is possibly TRBD1 (5 bases). The sequenced sample consisted of whole blood. This receptor was taken from an adult who was a healthcare worker with PCR-confirmed SARS-CoV-2 infection or an uninfected control (not recorded which). For the CDR3, the DNA is TGCAGTATCTACACAGGTTCCTACGAGCAGTACTTC. Protein sequence: CSIYTGSYEQYF.